This T cell receptor beta chain appears in the sequencing data of a study of blood T cell repertoires in COVID-19. Here immunoSEQ multiplex PCR was the method, and the copy in TCRdb shows in-frame clones only, minus some. This table holds approximately 170,000 clones, around 80% found once. Germline V gene data show CDR1 as MNHEY and CDR2 as SVGAGI. Trimming removed 4 bases from V and 3 bases from J, with 11 bases in between. The CDR3 spans 14 residues. The rearrangement links TRBV6-5 to TRBJ2-3; tentative D call: TRBD2 (6 bases). This clonotype was obtained from a woman between 45 and 65 years old with acute or convalescent COVID-19. Sequencing used peripheral blood. The CDR3: CASSLGGRTDTQYF. CDR3 nucleotides: TGTGCCAGCAGTTTAGGAGGGAGGACAGATACGCAGTATTTT.